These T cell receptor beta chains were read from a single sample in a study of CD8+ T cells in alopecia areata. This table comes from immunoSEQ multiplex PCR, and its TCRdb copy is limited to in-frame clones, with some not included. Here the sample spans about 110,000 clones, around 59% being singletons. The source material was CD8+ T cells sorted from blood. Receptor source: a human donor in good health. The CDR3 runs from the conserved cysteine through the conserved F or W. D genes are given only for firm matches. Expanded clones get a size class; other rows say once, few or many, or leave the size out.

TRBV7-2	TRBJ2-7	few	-	TGTGCCAGCAGCGCCTACAGGGTAACAGGCGAGCAGTACTTC	CASSAYRVTGEQYF
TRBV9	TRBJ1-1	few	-	TGTGCCAGCAGCGCGGGACGGGGAAGGGCAATGAACACTGAAGCTTTCTTT	CASSAGRGRAMNTEAFF
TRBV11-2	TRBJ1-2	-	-	TGTGCCAGCAGCTTAGGACAGCAGGATGGCTACACCTTC	CASSLGQQDGYTF
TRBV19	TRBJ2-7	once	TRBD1	TGTGCCAGTAGTATCGGGGGACAGGCTAACTACGAGCAGTACTTC	CASSIGGQANYEQYF
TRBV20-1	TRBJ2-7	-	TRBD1	TGCAGTGCTGAGGGGGCCGAGCAGTACTTC	CSAEGAEQYF
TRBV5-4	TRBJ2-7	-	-	TGTGCCAGCAGCTCATTAGGAAGGGAGCAGTACTTC	CASSSLGREQYF
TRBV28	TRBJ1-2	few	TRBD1	TGTGCCAGCACCCCCCCCGGGACAGGGCTCGGCTACACCTTC	CASTPPGTGLGYTF
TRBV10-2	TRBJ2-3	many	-	TGCGCCAGCAGCAGTCGACAAACCAATTGGGGCACAGATACGCAGTATTTT	CASSSRQTNWGTDTQYF
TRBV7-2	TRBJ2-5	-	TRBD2	TGTGCCAGCAGCTTATTCCCTAGCGGGGGGGTTGAGACCCAGTACTTC	CASSLFPSGGVETQYF
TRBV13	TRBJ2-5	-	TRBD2	TGTGCCAGCAGCTCGGGGACTAGTTCTGAGACCCAGTACTTC	CASSSGTSSETQYF
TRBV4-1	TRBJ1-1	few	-	TGCGCCAGCAGCCAACCTGGGCACACTGAAGCTTTCTTT	CASSQPGHTEAFF
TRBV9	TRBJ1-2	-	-	TGTGCCAGCAGCGTAGAACCTCCGGCTAACTATGGCTACACCTTC	CASSVEPPANYGYTF
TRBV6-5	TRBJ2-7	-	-	TGTGCCAGCAGACTCCGAAACGAGCAGTACTTC	CASRLRNEQYF